This passage covers 11 T cell receptor beta chains from one sample sequenced in a study of blood T cell repertoires in COVID-19. TCRdb's table, derived via immunoSEQ multiplex PCR, lists solely in-frame clones and lacks some. The repertoire holds some 48,000 clones, with 84% as singletons. Sequencing used peripheral blood. The receptors were gathered from a man between 50 and 59 years old with acute or convalescent COVID-19.

The chain combines TRBV10-3 with TRBJ1-5, with a tentative D call TRBD1 (6 bases). The CDR3 has 13 amino acids. The germline V gene encodes CDR1 ENHRY and CDR2 SYGVKD. Trimming took 7 bases from V and 0 from J, leaving 7 bases between them. CDR3 amino acids: CAIKGDSNQPQHF. DNA for the CDR3: TGTGCCATCAAGGGGGATAGCAATCAGCCCCAGCATTTT.

The chain recombines TRBV6-2 or TRBV6-3 with TRBJ1-2; D remains unclear. V lost 4 bases, J lost 1 base, and 22 bases lay in between. This CDR3 is 18 amino acids long. CDR1 MNHEY and CDR2 SVGEGT come from the germline V gene. The CDR3 here is CASSSTVPMGGINYGYTF. For the CDR3, the DNA is TGTGCCAGCAGTTCCACGGTCCCAATGGGAGGAATTAACTATGGCTACACCTTC.

V and J are TRBV5-4 and TRBJ1-3, with TRBD1 matching over 7 bases. Germline values: CDR1 SGHNT, CDR2 YYREEE (reference sequence). The length of the CDR3 is 15 residues. Unmatched junction bases numbered 4, after V lost 2 bases and J lost 2 bases. The CDR3 region has the DNA TGTGCCAGCAGCTTCGGAAGGGGGCCTGGAAACACCATATATTTT. Amino acids: CASSFGRGPGNTIYF.

This clone was observed a few times. The rearrangement uses TRBV19 and TRBJ2-7; the D is unclear. Trimming removed 3 bases at V and 2 bases at J, with 11 bases between. Germline V CDR1 and CDR2: LNHDA, SQIVND (reference sequence). The CDR3 has 14 amino acids. CDR3 amino acids: CASSISWSTYEQYF. CDR3 coding DNA: TGTGCCAGTAGTATTTCCTGGTCTACCTACGAGCAGTACTTC.

This chain connects TRBV23-1 to TRBJ2-7; 8 bases align to TRBD2. TRBV23-1 qualifies as an ORF whose function is uncertain. CDR3 length: 18 residues. V shed 0 bases, J shed 3 bases, and the junction held 13 bases outside the gene matches. DNA of the CDR3: TGCGCCAGCAGTCAATCAACGGGCGGGAGGTTCGCTTGCTACGAGCAGTACTTC. Its protein is CASSQSTGGRFACYEQYF.

V is TRBV5-6 and J is TRBJ2-2; 11 bases are a match to TRBD2. The CDR3 spans 16 residues. Germline lookup yields CDR1 SGHDT and CDR2 YYEEEE. J gave up 1 base and V 4 bases, and 3 bases lay outside the gene matches. Here the CDR3 DNA reads TGTGCCAGCAGCGTACTAGCGGGGGTGAACACCGGGGAGCTGTTTTTT. This translates into CASSVLAGVNTGELFF. Complete variable domain (other parts from reference TRBV5-6 and TRBJ2-2): DAGVTQSPTHLIKTRGQQVTLRCSPKSGHDTVSWYQQALGQGPQFIFQYYEEEERQRGNFPDRFSGHQFPNYSSELNVNALLLGDSALYLCASSVLAGVNTGELFFGEGSRLTVL.

The rearrangement links TRBV30 to TRBJ1-2, with D uncertain. Trimming stripped 5 bases from V and 8 bases from J, with 15 bases between. The CDR3 has 12 amino acids. The germline gives CDR1 GTSNPN, CDR2 SVGIG (reference sequence). The CDR3 here is CAWARVADGYTF. In nucleotides, the CDR3 is TGTGCCTGGGCCCGGGTAGCGGACGGCTACACCTTC.

The chain combines TRBV5-1 with TRBJ2-3, with 8 bases identical to TRBD2. Looked up from germline, CDR1 is SGHRS and CDR2 is YFSETQ. CDR3 length: 17 residues. V lost 4 bases to trimming and J lost 8 bases; unmatched junction nucleotides: 18. CDR3 sequence reads: CASSLEAAGGPRRTQYF. CDR3 DNA: TGCGCCAGCAGCCTGGAAGCCGCGGGGGGCCCCCGGCGTACGCAGTATTTT.

This chain connects TRBV28 to TRBJ2-7; maybe TRBD1 (6 bases). CDR3 length equals 14 residues. V lost 6 bases and J 3 bases, leaving 15 bases between the germline ends. Germline loops: CDR1 MDHEN, CDR2 SYDVKM. The CDR3 loop is CASSLPTGIYEQYF. As DNA, the CDR3 is TGTGCCAGCAGCCTCCCCACAGGGATCTACGAGCAGTACTTC. The full variable domain, with the rest looked up from reference TRBV28 and TRBJ2-7, is DVKVTQSSRYLVKRTGEKVFLECVQDMDHENMFWYRQDPGLGLRLIYFSYDVKMKEKGDIPEGYSVSREKKERFSLILESASTNQTSMYLCASSLPTGIYEQYFGPGTRLTVT.

This clone came up once. V gene TRBV2 combines with J gene TRBJ1-5; tentatively, D is TRBD1 (6 bases). CDR3 length: 14 residues. Germline lookup yields CDR1 SNHLY and CDR2 FYNNEI. Trimming shortened V by 4 bases and J by 4 bases, and 11 bases separated the two germline ends. CDR3 amino acids: CASSVDRKNQPQHF. In nucleotides, the CDR3 is TGTGCCAGCAGTGTCGACAGGAAGAATCAGCCCCAGCATTTT.

V and J are TRBV2 and TRBJ2-1, with TRBD2 matching 12 bases. Per the germline V gene, CDR1 is SNHLY and CDR2 is FYNNEI. This CDR3 is built from 16 residues. V shed 6 bases, J shed 2 bases, and the junction held 5 bases outside the gene matches. This CDR3 is CASRAWTSGTYNEQFF. CDR3 sequence (DNA): TGTGCCAGCAGGGCATGGACTAGCGGGACCTACAATGAGCAGTTCTTC.